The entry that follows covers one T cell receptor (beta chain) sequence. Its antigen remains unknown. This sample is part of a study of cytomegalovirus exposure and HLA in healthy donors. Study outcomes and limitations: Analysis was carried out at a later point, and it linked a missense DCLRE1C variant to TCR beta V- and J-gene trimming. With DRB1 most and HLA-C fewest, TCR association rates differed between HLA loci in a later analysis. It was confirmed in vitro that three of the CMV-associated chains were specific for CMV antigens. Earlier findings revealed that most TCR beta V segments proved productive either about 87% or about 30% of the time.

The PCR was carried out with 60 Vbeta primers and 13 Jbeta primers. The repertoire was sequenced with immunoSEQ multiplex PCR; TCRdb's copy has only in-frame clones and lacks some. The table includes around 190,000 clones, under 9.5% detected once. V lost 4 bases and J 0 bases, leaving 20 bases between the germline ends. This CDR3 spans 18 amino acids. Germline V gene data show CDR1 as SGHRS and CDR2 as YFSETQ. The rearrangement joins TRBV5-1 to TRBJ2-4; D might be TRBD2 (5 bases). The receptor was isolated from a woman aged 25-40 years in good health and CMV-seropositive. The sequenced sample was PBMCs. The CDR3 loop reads CASSVDPGMAGAKNIQYF. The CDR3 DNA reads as TGCGCCAGCAGCGTGGACCCCGGTATGGCGGGAGCCAAAAACATTCAGTACTTC.